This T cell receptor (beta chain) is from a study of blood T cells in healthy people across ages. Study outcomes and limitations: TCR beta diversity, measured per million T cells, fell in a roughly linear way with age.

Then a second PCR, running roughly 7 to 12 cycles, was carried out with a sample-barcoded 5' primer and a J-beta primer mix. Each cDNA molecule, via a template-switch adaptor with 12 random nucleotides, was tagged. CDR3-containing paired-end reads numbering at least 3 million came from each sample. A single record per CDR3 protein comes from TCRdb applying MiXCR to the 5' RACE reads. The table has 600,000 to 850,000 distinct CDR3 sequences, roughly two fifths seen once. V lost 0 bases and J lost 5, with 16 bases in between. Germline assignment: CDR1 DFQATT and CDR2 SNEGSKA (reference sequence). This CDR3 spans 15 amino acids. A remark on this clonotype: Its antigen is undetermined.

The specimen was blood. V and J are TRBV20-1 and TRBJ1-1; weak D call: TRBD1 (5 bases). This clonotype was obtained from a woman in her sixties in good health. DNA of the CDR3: TGCAGTGCTAGAGAGGGGGGGAAGACGAGGACTGAAGCTTTCTTT. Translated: CSAREGGKTRTEAFF.